The 21 T cell receptor beta chains given below trace back to one sample, sequenced in a study of cytomegalovirus exposure and HLA in healthy donors. Primers included in the PCR were 60 Vbeta and 13 Jbeta primers. TCRdb keeps only in-frame clones here, not all; method: immunoSEQ multiplex PCR. The profile shows around 230,000 clones, approximately 84% of them singletons. The sequencing input was PBMCs. The receptors originated from a girl aged 2-10 years in good health and CMV-seronegative.

The chain carries TRBV19 and TRBJ1-2, with a tentative D call TRBD1 (6 bases). Germline V CDR1 and CDR2: LNHDA, SQIVND (reference sequence). Trimming left V 3 bases short and J 4 bases short, with 15 bases between. The CDR3 loop spans 15 amino acids. This CDR3 is CASSMYPDRSYGYTF. The CDR3 nucleotides read TGTGCCAGTAGTATGTATCCGGACAGATCCTATGGCTACACCTTC. The variable domain in full, with the rest retrieved from reference TRBV19 and TRBJ1-2, is DGGITQSPKYLFRKEGQNVTLSCEQNLNHDAMYWYRQDPGQGLRLIYYSQIVNDFQKGDIAEGYSVSREKKESFPLTVTSAQKNPTAFYLCASSMYPDRSYGYTFGSGTRLTVV.

CDR3 coding DNA: TGTGCCAGCGCGCCAGGGGCGCTTAGTACCGATGAGCAGTTCTTC. Translating it yields CASAPGALSTDEQFF. This rearrangement joins TRBV2 to TRBJ2-1, with D perhaps matching TRBD1 (6 bases). Trimming stripped 8 bases from V and 8 bases from J, with 22 bases between. The CDR3 is 15 amino acids. The V gene's germline CDR1 is SNHLY and CDR2 FYNNEI.

The chain joins TRBV5-1 to TRBJ1-1; no clear D. Between the trimmed V and J ends, which lost 0 bases and 9 bases, there was a span of 15 bases. Per germline, CDR1 SGHRS and CDR2 YFSETQ. This CDR3 region has 14 residues. CDR3 in DNA: TGCGCCAGCAGCTTGGTTGCAGGTACCCTCCAAGCTTTCTTT. Amino acids: CASSLVAGTLQAFF.

V usage is TRBV4-1 and J usage is TRBJ1-1, with 8 bases that match TRBD1. This CDR3 spans 15 amino acids. The V segment lost 6 bases and the J segment 1 base; nucleotides outside the gene matches: 7. Germline CDR1 and CDR2: MGHRA and YSYEKL. CDR3 protein: CASRTPGGRNTEAFF. CDR3 bases: TGCGCCAGCAGAACCCCAGGGGGCCGGAACACTGAAGCTTTCTTT.

Only one count was recorded for this clone. The chain links TRBV5-1 to TRBJ2-7, with a tentative D call TRBD1 (6 bases). The CDR3 is 15 residues long. Trimming took 0 bases from V and 4 from J, leaving 14 bases between them. The germline V gene has CDR1 SGHRS and CDR2 YFSETQ. The CDR3 reads CASSLDAGAPYEQYF. CDR3 nucleotide sequence: TGCGCCAGCAGCTTGGACGCAGGGGCCCCTTACGAGCAGTACTTC.

The V gene is TRBV30, the J gene TRBJ1-6; D gene uncertain. Per germline, CDR1 GTSNPN and CDR2 SVGIG (reference sequence). The CDR3 loop spans 14 amino acids. V was trimmed by 3 bases and J by 8 bases, leaving 14 bases between them. The CDR3 protein is CAWRGSGSYSPLHF. In DNA form, the CDR3 reads TGTGCCTGGAGGGGATCGGGGAGTTATTCACCCCTCCACTTT.

This rearrangement joins TRBV5-4 to TRBJ2-3; D call uncertain. The germline V gene encodes CDR1 SGHNT and CDR2 YYREEE (reference sequence). The V end lost 0 bases, the J end lost 6 bases, and 8 bases lay between the germline ends. The CDR3 covers 13 residues. The DNA of the CDR3 is TGTGCCAGCAGCTTGGCAGCGAGGGATACGCAGTATTTT. It codes for CASSLAARDTQYF. Supplemented by reference TRBV5-4 and TRBJ2-3, the full variable domain reads ETGVTQSPTHLIKTRGQQVTLRCSSQSGHNTVSWYQQALGQGPQFIFQYYREEENGRGNFPPRFSGLQFPNYSSELNVNALELDDSALYLCASSLAARDTQYFGPGTRLTVL.

V gene TRBV15 combines with J gene TRBJ2-7; 12 nucleotides agree with TRBD2. Trimming took 0 bases from V and 5 from J; bases not matched to a gene: 8. The CDR3 sequence is 17 residues long. Germline CDR1 is LNHNV and CDR2 is YYDKDF (reference sequence). For the CDR3, the DNA is TGTGCCACCAGCAGAGATGGGTGGACTAGCGGGAAAGACGAGCAGTACTTC. Translation gives CATSRDGWTSGKDEQYF.

The V and J genes are TRBV18 and TRBJ2-7; maybe TRBD1 (5 bases). Trimming cost V 3 bases and J 4 bases, with 10 bases left between them. Germline lookup yields CDR1 KGHSH and CDR2 LQKENI. The CDR3 sequence is 13 residues long. Here the CDR3 DNA reads TGTGCCAGCTCACCTGGGGCAAGGTACGAGCAGTACTTC. This codes for CASSPGARYEQYF.

The V and J genes are TRBV7-6 and TRBJ1-2; D may be TRBD1 (5 bases). Germline CDR1 SGHVS, CDR2 FNYEAQ. V lost 5 bases to trimming and J lost 8 bases, with 18 bases between them. The CDR3 spans 14 residues. Here the CDR3 reads CASSPDRGGGGYTF. In DNA form, the CDR3 reads TGTGCCAGCAGCCCGGACCGGGGTGGGGGGGGCTACACCTTC.

V is TRBV30 and J is TRBJ1-2; possible D gene TRBD1, 6 bases. V lost 3 bases and J lost 2, with 10 bases in between. Germline lookup yields CDR1 GTSNPN and CDR2 SVGIG (reference sequence). The CDR3 totals 13 residues. The CDR3 region is CAWSGQTNYGYTF. DNA of the CDR3: TGTGCCTGGAGCGGACAGACCAACTATGGCTACACCTTC.

The CDR3 sequence: CASSRDRGRLGANVLTF. DNA for the CDR3: TGTGCCAGCTCACGGGACAGGGGCCGCTTAGGGGCCAACGTCCTGACTTTC. This sequence joins TRBV18 and TRBJ2-6; 10 nucleotides agree with TRBD1. There are 17 residues in the CDR3. Trimming cost V 4 bases and J 4 bases; bases outside gene matches: 7. Germline CDR1 is KGHSH and CDR2 is LQKENI. Full variable domain (outside the CDR3, taken from reference TRBV18 and TRBJ2-6): NAGVMQNPRHLVRRRGQEARLRCSPMKGHSHVYWYRQLPEEGLKFMVYLQKENIIDESGMPKERFSAEFPKEGPSILRIQQVVRGDSAAYFCASSRDRGRLGANVLTFGAGSRLTVL.

The chain links TRBV7-6 to TRBJ2-3; the match to TRBD2 covers 13 bases. Germline assignment: CDR1 SGHVS and CDR2 FNYEAQ. The CDR3 has 16 amino acids. V lost 5 bases and J lost 5; bases outside the gene matches: 7. Here the CDR3 reads CASSRGTSGAGDTQYF. DNA of the CDR3: TGTGCCAGCAGCCGGGGGACTAGCGGGGCGGGAGATACGCAGTATTTT.

DNA of the CDR3: TGCGCCAGCAGTAAACTAGCGGGGGGCCAAGAGACCCAGTACTTC. As protein: CASSKLAGGQETQYF. This chain uses TRBV10-1 with TRBJ2-5, with TRBD2 identical over 12 bases. J lost 1 base, V lost 5 bases, and 2 bases had no gene match. CDR3 length equals 15 residues. Germline CDR1 reads WNHNN; CDR2 reads SYGVQD (reference sequence).

The chain links TRBV10-3 to TRBJ1-2; 8 nucleotides align to TRBD1. The ends lost 0 bases at V and 8 bases at J; junction bases unmatched: 5. Germline V gene data show CDR1 as ENHRY and CDR2 as SYGVKD. CDR3 length: 14 amino acids. CDR3 region: CAISESWGTGGYTF. The CDR3 region has the DNA TGTGCCATCAGTGAGTCGTGGGGGACAGGCGGCTACACCTTC.

DNA of the CDR3: TGCGCCAGCAATAACGACAGGGGATCCCGGATGGCCCTCTACGAGCAGTACTTC. This codes for CASNNDRGSRMALYEQYF. The V gene is TRBV10-2, the J gene TRBJ2-7; TRBD1 agrees at 8 bases. This CDR3 has 18 residues. Germline V CDR1 and CDR2: WSHSY, SAAADI. V shed 7 bases and J 3 bases; nucleotides not matched to a gene: 20.

The V and J genes are TRBV4-1 and TRBJ2-6, with TRBD1 matching over 8 bases. The germline gives CDR1 MGHRA, CDR2 YSYEKL. J was trimmed by 0 bases and V by 1 base; bases with no gene match: 11. The CDR3 totals 20 residues. The CDR3 here is CASSQAGLTGASSGANVLTF. CDR3 DNA: TGCGCCAGCAGCCAAGCGGGATTGACAGGGGCCAGCTCTGGGGCCAACGTCCTGACTTTC.

The chain joins TRBV19 to TRBJ2-3; 10 nucleotides line up with TRBD2. The V and J ends lost 4 bases and 0 bases, in that order; junction bases with no gene match: 4. CDR1 and CDR2 (germline): LNHDA, SQIVND (reference sequence). The CDR3 totals 16 residues. In DNA, the CDR3 is TGTGCCAGTAGTACATTAGCGGGGGGTAGCACAGATACGCAGTATTTT. Its translation: CASSTLAGGSTDTQYF.

The chain carries TRBV4-1 and TRBJ1-1; maybe TRBD1 (5 bases). V shed 1 base and J shed 12 bases, with 15 bases lying between them. The CDR3 has 13 residues. Germline CDR1 MGHRA, CDR2 YSYEKL. The CDR3 DNA follows: TGCGCCAGCAGCCAAGCTCTGGAGGGGTGGACTTTCTTT. It translates to CASSQALEGWTFF.

The chain couples TRBV4-1 to TRBJ1-1; D unclear. The V and J ends lost 0 bases and 4 bases respectively, with 15 bases between them. Germline lookup yields CDR1 MGHRA and CDR2 YSYEKL. The length of the CDR3 is 16 residues. The chain's CDR3 is CASSQDRSPASTEAFF. The CDR3 nucleotides are TGCGCCAGCAGCCAAGATCGTTCCCCTGCGTCCACTGAAGCTTTCTTT.

J is TRBJ1-2 and V is TRBV5-4; D uncertain. Trimming left V 0 bases short and J 2 bases short, with 11 bases between. The CDR3 spans 15 residues. Germline CDR1 is SGHNT and CDR2 is YYREEE (reference sequence). This chain's CDR3 is CASSLDSGGNYGYTF. In nucleotides, the CDR3 is TGTGCCAGCAGCTTGGATTCGGGTGGGAACTATGGCTACACCTTC.